What follows are 21 T cell receptor beta chains derived from one specimen sequenced in a study of beta chain features in type 1 diabetes. These receptors lack a known antigen. The whole isolated RNA underwent reverse transcription, so sequencing captured expressed TCRB transcripts. TCRdb's table, derived via immunoSEQ multiplex PCR, lists solely in-frame clones and lacks some. There are more than 250,000 clones in the sample; about a fifth occur only once, and roughly 0.028% lies in the top ten. General study results and limits: TCRB CDR3s were moderately but significantly shorter in Type 1 diabetes patients in all four CD4+ subsets.

The sample was naive CD4+ T cells from blood. Receptor source: a woman aged 40 to 50 with type 1 diabetes.

This clone was seen a handful of times. The chain employs TRBV9 and TRBJ2-1; 10 bases align to TRBD1. The CDR3 is 15 residues long. J was trimmed by 8 bases and V by 2 bases; bases with no gene match: 7. CDR1 and CDR2 from the germline V gene are SGDLS and YYNGEE. The CDR3 spells CASSVRTGGSYEQFF. The CDR3 nucleotides read TGTGCCAGCAGCGTCCGGACAGGGGGGAGCTATGAGCAGTTCTTC.

The rearrangement uses TRBV4-3 and TRBJ2-5; 10 positions match TRBD2. The CDR3 sequence is 17 residues long. After removal of 3 bases from V and 3 bases from J, the junction contained 10 bases not matched to a gene. Germline CDR1 LGHNA, CDR2 YSLEER. CDR3 sequence: CASSQARGGLAEETQYF. The CDR3 nucleotides are TGCGCCAGCAGCCAGGCCCGGGGAGGACTAGCGGAAGAGACCCAGTACTTC.

The chain employs TRBV10-3 and TRBJ1-6, with 7 bases identical to TRBD1. The CDR3 is 14 amino acids. Germline CDR1 and CDR2: ENHRY and SYGVKD. J gave up 8 bases and V 7 bases, and 8 bases lay outside the gene matches. CDR3: CAIKAGTVHSPLHF. In DNA form, the CDR3 reads TGTGCCATCAAAGCCGGGACAGTTCATTCACCCCTCCACTTT.

The chain has TRBV20-1 and TRBJ2-7, with a tentative D call TRBD2 (5 bases). The V end lost 6 bases, the J end lost 3 bases, and 9 bases lay between the germline ends. The germline V gene has CDR1 DFQATT and CDR2 SNEGSKA (reference sequence). The CDR3 length is 11 residues. The CDR3 sequence is CSAGNSYEQYF. The CDR3 bases are TGCAGTGCCGGGAACAGCTACGAGCAGTACTTC.

In its sample, this clone was seen a few times. The V and J genes are TRBV27 and TRBJ1-4; D is possibly TRBD1 (5 bases). V was trimmed by 2 bases and J by 5 bases, leaving 6 bases between them. The CDR3 consists of 13 residues. Germline values: CDR1 MNHEY, CDR2 SMNVEV (reference sequence). The CDR3 DNA reads TGTGCCAGCAGTTTAAGGACAAATGAAAAACTGTTTTTT. Protein sequence: CASSLRTNEKLFF. Full variable domain (outside the CDR3, taken from reference TRBV27 and TRBJ1-4): EAQVTQNPRYLITVTGKKLTVTCSQNMNHEYMSWYRQDPGLGLRQIYYSMNVEVTDKGDVPEGYKVSRKEKRNFPLILESPSPNQTSLYFCASSLRTNEKLFFGSGTQLSVL.

The rearrangement joins TRBV5-1 to TRBJ2-1; 10 bases match TRBD2. The J segment lost 7 bases and the V segment lost 4 bases, leaving 2 bases of the junction unmatched. CDR3 size: 13 residues. CDR1 is SGHRS, CDR2 YFSETQ, per germline. Written as DNA, the CDR3 is TGCGCCAGCAGCCAGGGACTAGCGAATGAGCAGTTCTTC. Translated, it gives CASSQGLANEQFF.

The J gene is TRBJ2-5, the V gene TRBV14, with D possibly matching TRBD1 (6 bases). The CDR3 runs 13 residues. V lost 7 bases, J lost 4 bases, and 13 bases lay in between. From germline, CDR1 is SGHDN and CDR2 FVKESK. In nucleotides, the CDR3 is TGTGCCAGCACCCTGTCAGGGGCAGAGACCCAGTACTTC. Translated: CASTLSGAETQYF.

This chain's CDR3 is CAATGGNQPQHF. In DNA, the CDR3 is TGTGCCGCCACAGGGGGCAATCAGCCCCAGCATTTT. V gene TRBV2 combines with J gene TRBJ1-5; TRBD1 agrees at 7 bases. The trim removed 11 bases at V and 2 bases at J, leaving 3 bases unmatched. Per the germline V gene, CDR1 is SNHLY and CDR2 is FYNNEI. The CDR3 runs to 12 residues.

The DNA for the CDR3 is TGCGCCAGCAGCTCCGGGTCGTACGAGCAGTACTTC. Its protein is CASSSGSYEQYF. The chain joins TRBV5-1 to TRBJ2-7; no reliable D call. Trimming cost V 3 bases and J 4 bases, with 8 bases left between them. The CDR3 sequence is 12 residues long. The germline gives CDR1 SGHRS, CDR2 YFSETQ.

The rearrangement uses TRBV28 and TRBJ2-7, with D unclear. CDR1 is MDHEN and CDR2 is SYDVKM in the germline V gene. Trimming stripped 8 bases from V and 1 base from J, with 12 bases between. This CDR3 contains 13 residues. As DNA, the CDR3 is TGTGCCAGCCCACAGACACCTTCCTACGAGCAGTACTTC. It yields the protein CASPQTPSYEQYF.

This sequence joins TRBV5-6 and TRBJ1-6, with TRBD1 as a possible D gene (6 bases). V was pared by 1 base and J by 10 bases, with 12 bases between. This CDR3 spans 14 amino acids. CDR1 is SGHDT, CDR2 YYEEEE, per germline. The CDR3: CASSLRQGRSPLHF. CDR3 DNA: TGTGCCAGCAGCTTGAGGCAGGGGCGATCACCCCTCCACTTT.

This clone has only a few counts. The rearrangement uses TRBV27 and TRBJ1-1; D might be TRBD1 (5 bases). Germline loops: CDR1 MNHEY, CDR2 SMNVEV (reference sequence). The length of the CDR3 is 15 residues. The V and J ends lost 4 bases and 0 bases respectively, with 12 bases between them. The CDR3 loop is CASSWEGRVNTEAFF. CDR3 sequence (DNA): TGTGCCAGCAGTTGGGAGGGACGCGTGAACACTGAAGCTTTCTTT.

The table lists this clone with a few counts. The gene calls are TRBV2 and TRBJ2-1, with 12 bases aligning to TRBD2. Unmatched junction bases numbered 14, after V lost 6 bases and J lost 5 bases. The CDR3 is 18 residues long. Germline V gene sequence: CDR1 SNHLY, CDR2 FYNNEI. In DNA, the CDR3 is TGTGCCAGCAGCCAACTAGCGGGGGGCCCTCTTGCCCACAATGAGCAGTTCTTC. Encoded protein: CASSQLAGGPLAHNEQFF.

The chain is built from TRBV9 and TRBJ2-5; D perhaps matches TRBD1 (5 bases). Germline V gives CDR1 SGDLS, CDR2 YYNGEE. V was shortened by 4 bases and J by 7 bases, with 11 bases between the two germline ends. The CDR3 runs 12 residues. CDR3 bases: TGTGCCAGCAGCCCCACAGGTGGGACCCAGTACTTC. Translating it yields CASSPTGGTQYF.

In its sample, this clone was seen a few times. Other nucleotide sequences in the sample specify the same CDR3. The rearrangement joins TRBV18 to TRBJ1-5; TRBD1 matches at 9 bases. Losses at the gene ends were 0 bases for V and 1 base for J; bases not matched to a gene: 1. This CDR3 spans 16 amino acids. Germline lookup yields CDR1 KGHSH and CDR2 LQKENI. In DNA form, the CDR3 reads TGTGCCAGCTCACCACCAGGGACAGGGAGCAATCAGCCCCAGCATTTT. It yields the protein CASSPPGTGSNQPQHF.

The V gene is TRBV5-1, the J gene TRBJ1-5, with 7 bases identical to TRBD1. V lost 4 bases to trimming and J lost 3 bases; unmatched junction nucleotides: 4. This CDR3 comprises 14 residues. The germline V gene has CDR1 SGHRS and CDR2 YFSETQ. The CDR3: CASSPGTANQPQHF. CDR3 bases: TGCGCCAGCAGCCCCGGGACAGCCAATCAGCCCCAGCATTTT.

J is TRBJ2-7 and V is TRBV5-1, with 9 bases lining up with TRBD1. Looked up from germline, CDR1 is SGHRS and CDR2 is YFSETQ. CDR3 length: 16 amino acids. J lost 4 bases, V lost 0 bases, and 8 bases had no gene match. The CDR3 region is CASSLDGTGRFYEQYF. CDR3 coding DNA: TGCGCCAGCAGCTTGGACGGGACAGGGAGGTTTTACGAGCAGTACTTC.

This clone turned up a few times. J is TRBJ1-5 and V is TRBV4-3, with D unclear. The length of the CDR3 is 14 residues. V lost 0 bases and J 6 bases, leaving 9 bases between the germline ends. Looked up from germline, CDR1 is LGHNA and CDR2 is YSLEER. The CDR3 DNA reads as TGCGCCAGCAGCCAAGATGGGAGAAGTCAGCCCCAGCATTTT. Protein sequence: CASSQDGRSQPQHF.

This clone was seen only a few times. The chain employs TRBV7-8 and TRBJ1-1; D is possibly TRBD1 (5 bases). Trimming shortened V by 7 bases and J by 3 bases, and 18 bases separated the two germline ends. This CDR3 is built from 15 residues. Germline V CDR1 and CDR2: SGHVS, FQNEAQ. The chain's CDR3 is CASNRGGEGHTEAFF. The DNA of the CDR3 is TGTGCCAGCAATCGAGGAGGGGAGGGTCACACTGAAGCTTTCTTT.

This clone has just a few counts. The chain links TRBV6-5 to TRBJ1-6; tentative D call: TRBD1 (5 bases). Germline CDR1 MNHEY, CDR2 SVGAGI. The CDR3 has 15 residues. V lost 2 bases and J 5 bases, leaving 10 bases between the germline ends. Written as DNA, the CDR3 is TGTGCCAGCAGTTACGACAGCAACGATAATTCACCCCTCCACTTT. This codes for CASSYDSNDNSPLHF.

This clone has only a few counts. The V call is TRBV29-1, the J call TRBJ2-1; D perhaps matches TRBD1 (6 bases). Trimming took 6 bases from V and 5 from J, leaving 26 bases between them. The germline V gene encodes CDR1 SQVTM and CDR2 ANQGSEA. CDR3 length equals 17 residues. The CDR3 here is CSVRSRGYNLHDNEQFF. CDR3 sequence (DNA): TGCAGCGTACGGTCGAGGGGGTATAACCTCCATGACAATGAGCAGTTCTTC.